The 12 T cell receptor beta chains given below trace back to one sample, sequenced in a study of T cell responses to AZD1222 COVID-19 vaccine (dated by TCRdb to the early 2020s). Sample time point, as interpreted from the label and publication: baseline before first vaccination. The library came from the immunoSEQ multiplex PCR assay. Here the immuneACCESS table is served through TCRdb, limited to in-frame sequences with V and J called. Missing clones are a known gap in these copies; in checked studies unresolved V genes cover under half, and the rest lacks a known reason. A total of over 100,000 clones appear in this sample, 80% to 95% of them only once. The top ten hold 4.5% of the sample. Sequenced material: peripheral blood, taken on day 0 of AZD1222 vaccination. Every receptor here comes from an adult in good health.

The V and J genes are TRBV2 and TRBJ1-3; D unclear. V was pared by 1 base and J by 0 bases, with 4 bases between. The CDR3 has 14 amino acids. Per the germline V gene, CDR1 is SNHLY and CDR2 is FYNNEI. CDR3 nucleotides: TGTGCCAGCAGTGAAGGGTACTCTGGAAACACCATATATTTT. Residues: CASSEGYSGNTIYF. Combining the CDR3 with reference TRBV2 and TRBJ1-3 gives the whole variable domain EPEVTQTPSHQVTQMGQEVILRCVPISNHLYFYWYRQILGQKVEFLVSFYNNEISEKSEIFDDQFSVERPDGSNFTLKIRSTKLEDSAMYFCASSEGYSGNTIYFGEGSWLTVV.

In its sample, this clone was seen a few times. The V and J genes are TRBV7-3 and TRBJ1-6, with D maybe TRBD1 (6 bases). V dropped 5 bases and J dropped 6 bases, with 8 bases sitting between them. From germline, CDR1 is SGHTA and CDR2 FQGTGA. This CDR3 region has 13 residues. CDR3 amino acids: CASSPDSNSPLHF. CDR3 nucleotide sequence: TGTGCCAGCAGCCCGGACAGTAATTCACCCCTCCACTTT.

This chain connects TRBV3-1 (or the pseudogene TRBV3-2) to TRBJ1-1, with unresolved D. CDR1 is LGHDT, CDR2 YNNKEL, per germline (reference sequence). The V gene lost 1 base and the J gene lost 0 bases, with 12 bases spanning the gap. CDR3 size: 16 residues. Here the CDR3 reads CASSQGSYGLNTEAFF. CDR3 nucleotide sequence: TGTGCCAGCAGCCAAGGGTCATACGGTTTGAACACTGAAGCTTTCTTT.

The genes are TRBV19 and TRBJ1-5; 7 bases fit TRBD1. The CDR3 totals 14 residues. Germline V lookup: CDR1 LNHDA, CDR2 SQIVND (reference sequence). With V trimmed by 8 bases and J by 3 bases, 7 bases remained unmatched. Here the CDR3 reads CASGQRGHNQPQHF. CDR3 DNA sequence: TGTGCCAGTGGCCAGAGGGGGCACAATCAGCCCCAGCATTTT.

The gene calls are TRBV11-3 and TRBJ2-1; the D gene is possibly TRBD2 (6 bases). This CDR3 has 13 residues. Trimming stripped 1 base from V and 9 bases from J, with 10 bases between. Germline lookup yields CDR1 SGHNT and CDR2 YENEEA. Here the CDR3 reads CASSLASRGEQFF. CDR3 DNA: TGTGCCAGCAGCTTAGCCTCGCGGGGTGAGCAGTTCTTC. Variable domain in full (rest from reference TRBV11-3 and TRBJ2-1): EAGVVQSPRYKIIEKKQPVAFWCNPISGHNTLYWYLQNLGQGPELLIRYENEEAVDDSQLPKDRFSAERLKGVDSTLKIQPAELGDSAVYLCASSLASRGEQFFGPGTRLTVL.

The chain is built from TRBV2 and TRBJ2-7, with 9 bases aligning to TRBD1. The V segment lost 0 bases and the J segment 5 bases; nucleotides outside the gene matches: 8. Germline CDR1 and CDR2: SNHLY and FYNNEI. There are 16 residues in the CDR3. The CDR3 is CASSEAGTGRANEQYF. CDR3 nucleotide sequence: TGTGCCAGCAGTGAAGCCGGGACAGGGAGGGCCAACGAGCAGTACTTC.

The chain couples TRBV19 to TRBJ1-5; D gene uncertain. CDR1 is LNHDA, CDR2 SQIVND, per germline (reference sequence). The CDR3 contains 14 residues. The ends were cut back, 5 bases at V and 0 bases at J, with 8 bases in the middle. CDR3 sequence: CASSYSYSNQPQHF. The CDR3 nucleotides are TGTGCCAGTAGTTACAGCTATAGCAATCAGCCCCAGCATTTT.

This rearrangement joins TRBV4-2 to TRBJ1-1; TRBD1 is a possible D gene (5 bases). V lost 3 bases and J lost 1, with 12 bases in between. Germline CDR1 is LGHNA and CDR2 is YNFKEQ. The CDR3 contains 15 residues. In nucleotides, the CDR3 is TGTGCCAGCAGCCAGTGGGACCGCAAGAACACTGAAGCTTTCTTT. Translated: CASSQWDRKNTEAFF.

V gene TRBV5-5 combines with J gene TRBJ2-1, with TRBD1 matching 7 bases. The CDR3 contains 13 residues. Trimming removed 4 bases from V and 8 bases from J; junction bases left unmatched: 6. Germline CDR1 SGHKS, CDR2 YYEKEE (reference sequence). The CDR3 region has the DNA TGTGCCAGCAGCCTACAGGACAGGCATGAGCAGTTCTTC. It specifies CASSLQDRHEQFF.

This clone has more than one count but fewer than ten. The gene calls are TRBV10-3 and TRBJ2-7; TRBD1 matches 12 bases. V gave up 3 bases and J gave up 2 bases; unmatched junction bases: 2. This CDR3 spans 15 amino acids. CDR1 and CDR2 (germline): ENHRY, SYGVKD. CDR3 DNA: TGTGCCATCAGTGACCGGGACAGGGGGCCCTACGAGCAGTACTTC. It yields the protein CAISDRDRGPYEQYF.

J is TRBJ2-7 and V is TRBV7-9; TRBD2 might be the D (6 bases). The CDR3 totals 13 residues. V lost 5 bases, J lost 1 base, and 9 bases lay in between. The germline gives CDR1 SEHNR, CDR2 FQNEAQ (reference sequence). As DNA, the CDR3 is TGTGCCAGCAGCCCCGGGGGATCCTACGAGCAGTACTTC. Translating gives CASSPGGSYEQYF.

The chain combines TRBV5-1 with TRBJ1-1, with D unresolved. This CDR3 spans 15 amino acids. The V end was cut by 0 bases, the J end by 2 bases, with 11 bases between. Looked up from germline, CDR1 is SGHRS and CDR2 is YFSETQ. CDR3 DNA: TGCGCCAGCAGCTTGGGCCGGTCCCTAAACACTGAAGCTTTCTTT. It yields the protein CASSLGRSLNTEAFF.